These 9 T cell receptor beta chains were sequenced from one sample in a study of blood T cell repertoires in COVID-19. Method: immunoSEQ multiplex PCR; TCRdb's copy keeps in-frame clones and lacks some. The table has 250,000 to 400,000 clones, almost 90% seen once; the top ten hold less than 3.5%. Specimen: peripheral blood. The origin of the receptors is a woman aged 30 to 39 with COVID-19, enrolled during active disease.

This sequence joins TRBV28 and TRBJ1-5; D unclear. Germline V gene sequence: CDR1 MDHEN, CDR2 SYDVKM. Trimming took 3 bases from V and 1 from J, leaving 4 bases between them. The CDR3 runs to 13 residues. The CDR3 region has the DNA TGTGCCAGCAGTTTTGGCAGCAATCAGCCCCAGCATTTT. Translating gives CASSFGSNQPQHF.

A remark on this clone: This sequence may be a read error, since a much larger clone differs from it by one base. The sample holds other DNA sequences that translate to the same CDR3. This chain links TRBV9 with TRBJ2-1; 9 positions match TRBD2. The CDR3 spans 15 residues. The germline V gene has CDR1 SGDLS and CDR2 YYNGEE. V lost 5 bases to trimming and J lost 0 bases; unmatched junction nucleotides: 3. CDR3 loop: CASSVSGSSYNEQFF. The CDR3, as DNA: TGTGCCAGCAGTGTTAGCGGGAGCTCCTACAATGAGCAGTTCTTC.

The chain couples TRBV5-5 to TRBJ1-1; tentatively, D is TRBD1 (6 bases). The V and J ends lost 2 bases and 3 bases respectively, with 11 bases between them. Germline values: CDR1 SGHKS, CDR2 YYEKEE (reference sequence). This CDR3 comprises 14 residues. The CDR3 region is CASSFLRGDTEAFF. The CDR3 nucleotides read TGTGCCAGCAGCTTCCTCAGGGGCGACACTGAAGCTTTCTTT. Together with reference TRBV5-5 and TRBJ1-1, the CDR3 gives the full variable domain: DAGVTQSPTHLIKTRGQQVTLRCSPISGHKSVSWYQQVLGQGPQFIFQYYEKEERGRGNFPDRFSARQFPNYSSELNVNALLLGDSALYLCASSFLRGDTEAFFGQGTRLTVV.

This clone was seen only once. The chain has TRBV6-1 and TRBJ2-7, with a tentative D call TRBD1 (6 bases). V lost 2 bases, J lost 7 bases, and 15 bases lay in between. CDR1 is MNHNS, CDR2 SASEGT, per germline. CDR3 size: 14 residues. CDR3 protein: CASSETGPVGEQYF. In DNA, the CDR3 is TGTGCCAGCAGTGAAACAGGGCCGGTGGGGGAGCAGTACTTC.

The V call is TRBV5-1, the J call TRBJ2-7; TRBD1 aligns across 8 bases. Germline CDR1 reads SGHRS; CDR2 reads YFSETQ. The CDR3 loop spans 15 amino acids. V was pared by 1 base and J by 6 bases, with 9 bases of the junction left unmatched. Here the CDR3 reads CASSLSGQGASEQYF. In nucleotides, the CDR3 is TGCGCCAGCAGCTTGTCCGGACAGGGTGCTTCCGAGCAGTACTTC.

This clone was seen a single time. The chain joins TRBV11-2 to TRBJ2-7, with TRBD2 as a possible D gene (6 bases). The CDR3 extends over 14 amino acids. Trimming stripped 1 base from V and 5 bases from J, with 12 bases between. Germline V lookup: CDR1 SGHAT, CDR2 FQNNGV. The CDR3 protein is CASSLAGERNEQYF. In nucleotides, the CDR3 is TGTGCCAGCAGCTTAGCGGGAGAGAGGAACGAGCAGTACTTC.

In this sample, this clone turned up once. The chain recombines TRBV6-7 with TRBJ1-2; D is perhaps TRBD1 (6 bases). TRBV6-7 is an ORF; its function is uncertain. Trimming took 0 bases from V and 2 from J, leaving 13 bases between them. The CDR3 is 16 amino acids. CDR3 DNA: TGTGCCAGCAGTTACTCTTTAGAGGGGACAAACTATGGCTACACCTTC. It encodes CASSYSLEGTNYGYTF.

The V gene is TRBV7-2, the J gene TRBJ2-7; a weak D match, TRBD2 (6 bases). Trimming pared 7 bases from V and 1 base from J, leaving 14 bases between. Germline V gene sequence: CDR1 SGHTA, CDR2 FQGNSA. This CDR3 is built from 14 residues. The DNA of the CDR3 is TGTGCCAGCACCCCCGCTGGGGGGTCCTACGAGCAGTACTTC. Amino acid sequence: CASTPAGGSYEQYF.

This sequence joins TRBV11-3 and TRBJ2-5, with 8 bases identical to TRBD2. Looked up from germline, CDR1 is SGHNT and CDR2 is YENEEA. Trimming at V came to 4 bases and at J to 0 bases, leaving 4 bases not matched to a gene. The CDR3 consists of 15 residues. The CDR3, as DNA: TGTGCCAGCAGCTCCGGGAGGGTGAACCAAGAGACCCAGTACTTC. Amino acids: CASSSGRVNQETQYF.